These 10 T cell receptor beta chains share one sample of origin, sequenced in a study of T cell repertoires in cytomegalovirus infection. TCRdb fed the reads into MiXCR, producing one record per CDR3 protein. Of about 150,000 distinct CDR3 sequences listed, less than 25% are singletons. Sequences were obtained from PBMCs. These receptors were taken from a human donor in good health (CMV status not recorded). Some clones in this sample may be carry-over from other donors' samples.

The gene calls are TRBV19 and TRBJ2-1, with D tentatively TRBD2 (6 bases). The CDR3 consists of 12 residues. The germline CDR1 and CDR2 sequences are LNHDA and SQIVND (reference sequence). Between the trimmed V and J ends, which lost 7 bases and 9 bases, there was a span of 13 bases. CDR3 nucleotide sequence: TGTGCCAGTACGGAGGGATGGGGTGAGCAGTTCTTC. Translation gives CASTEGWGEQFF. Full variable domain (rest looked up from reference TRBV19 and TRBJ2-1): DGGITQSPKYLFRKEGQNVTLSCEQNLNHDAMYWYRQDPGQGLRLIYYSQIVNDFQKGDIAEGYSVSREKKESFPLTVTSAQKNPTAFYLCASTEGWGEQFFGPGTRLTVL.

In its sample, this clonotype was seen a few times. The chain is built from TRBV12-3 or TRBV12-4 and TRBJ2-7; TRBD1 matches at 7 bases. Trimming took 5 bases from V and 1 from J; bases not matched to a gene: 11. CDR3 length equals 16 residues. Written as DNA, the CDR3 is TGTGCCAGCAGTCTCTACCCGACAGGGCCGTCCTACGAGCAGTACTTC. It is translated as CASSLYPTGPSYEQYF.

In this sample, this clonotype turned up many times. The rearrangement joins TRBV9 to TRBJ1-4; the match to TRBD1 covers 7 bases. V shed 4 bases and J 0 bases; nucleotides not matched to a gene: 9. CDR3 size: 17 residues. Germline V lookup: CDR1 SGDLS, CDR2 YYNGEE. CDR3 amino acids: CASSPNRTGSTNEKLFF. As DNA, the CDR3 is TGTGCCAGCAGCCCGAACAGGACAGGCTCAACTAATGAAAAACTGTTTTTT.

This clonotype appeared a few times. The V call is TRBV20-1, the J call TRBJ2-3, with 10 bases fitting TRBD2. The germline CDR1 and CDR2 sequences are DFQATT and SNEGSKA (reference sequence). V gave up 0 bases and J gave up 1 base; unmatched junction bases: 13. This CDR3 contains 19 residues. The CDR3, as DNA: TGCAGTGCTAGAGATTCGGGTATTAGCGGGGGGCGACGCACAGATACGCAGTATTTT. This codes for CSARDSGISGGRRTDTQYF.

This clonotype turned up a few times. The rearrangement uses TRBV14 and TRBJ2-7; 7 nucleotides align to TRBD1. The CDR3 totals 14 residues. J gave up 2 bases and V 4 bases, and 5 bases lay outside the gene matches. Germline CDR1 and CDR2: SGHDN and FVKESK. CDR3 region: CASSPDRVPYEQYF. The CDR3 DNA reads TGTGCCAGCAGCCCCGACAGGGTTCCCTACGAGCAGTACTTC.

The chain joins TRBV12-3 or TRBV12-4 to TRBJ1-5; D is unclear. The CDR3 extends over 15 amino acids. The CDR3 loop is CVLFRRGNSNQPQHF. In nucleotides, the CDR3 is TGTGTCTTATTCAGGAGAGGGAATAGCAATCAGCCCCAGCATTTT.

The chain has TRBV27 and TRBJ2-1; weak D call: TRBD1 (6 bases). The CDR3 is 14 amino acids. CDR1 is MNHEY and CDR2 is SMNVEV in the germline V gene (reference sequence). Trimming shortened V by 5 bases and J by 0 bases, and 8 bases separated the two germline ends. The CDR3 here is CASSRDTSYNEQFF. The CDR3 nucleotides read TGTGCCAGCAGTCGGGACACCTCCTACAATGAGCAGTTCTTC.

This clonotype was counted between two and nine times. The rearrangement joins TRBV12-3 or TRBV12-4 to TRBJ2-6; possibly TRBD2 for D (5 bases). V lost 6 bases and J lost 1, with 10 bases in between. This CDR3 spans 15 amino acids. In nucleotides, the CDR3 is TGTGCCAGCAGAACTAGAGAGTCTGGGGCCAACGTCCTGACTTTC. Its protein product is CASRTRESGANVLTF.

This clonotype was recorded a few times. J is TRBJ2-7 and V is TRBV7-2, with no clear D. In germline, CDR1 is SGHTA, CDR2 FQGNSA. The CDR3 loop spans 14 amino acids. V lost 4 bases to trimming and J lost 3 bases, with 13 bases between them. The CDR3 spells CASSSPNFVYEQYF. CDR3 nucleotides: TGTGCCAGCAGCTCCCCGAACTTTGTCTACGAGCAGTACTTC.

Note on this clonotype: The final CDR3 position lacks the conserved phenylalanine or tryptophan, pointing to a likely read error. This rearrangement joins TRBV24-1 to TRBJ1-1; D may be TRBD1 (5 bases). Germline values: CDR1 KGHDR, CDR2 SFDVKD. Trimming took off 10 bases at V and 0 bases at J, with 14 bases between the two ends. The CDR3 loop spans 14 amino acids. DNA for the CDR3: TGTGCCACGAGTCGCGACAGCATGAACACTGAAGCTTTCTGT. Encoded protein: CATSRDSMNTEAFC.